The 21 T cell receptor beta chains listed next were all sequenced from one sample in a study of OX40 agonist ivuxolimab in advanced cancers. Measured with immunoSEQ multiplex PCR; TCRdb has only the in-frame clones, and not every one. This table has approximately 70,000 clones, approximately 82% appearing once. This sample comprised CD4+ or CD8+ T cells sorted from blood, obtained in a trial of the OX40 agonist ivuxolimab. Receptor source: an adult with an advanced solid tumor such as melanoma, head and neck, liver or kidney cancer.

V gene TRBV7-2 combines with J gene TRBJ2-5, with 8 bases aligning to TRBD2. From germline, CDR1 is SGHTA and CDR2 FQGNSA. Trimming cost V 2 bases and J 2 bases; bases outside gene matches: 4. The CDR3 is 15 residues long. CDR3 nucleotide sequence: TGTGCCAGCAGCTTATGGGGGACTAGTCAAGAGACCCAGTACTTC. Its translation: CASSLWGTSQETQYF.

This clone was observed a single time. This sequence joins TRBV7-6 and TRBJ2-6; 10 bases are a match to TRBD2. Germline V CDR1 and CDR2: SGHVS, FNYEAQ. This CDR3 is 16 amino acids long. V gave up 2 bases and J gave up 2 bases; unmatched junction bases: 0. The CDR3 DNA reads TGTGCCAGCAGCTTACTAGCGGGGGCTGGGGCCAACGTCCTGACTTTC. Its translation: CASSLLAGAGANVLTF.

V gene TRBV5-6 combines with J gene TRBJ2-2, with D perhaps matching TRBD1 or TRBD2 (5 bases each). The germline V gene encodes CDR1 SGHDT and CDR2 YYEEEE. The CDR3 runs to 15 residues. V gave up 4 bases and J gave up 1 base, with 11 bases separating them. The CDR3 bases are TGTGCCAGCAGCCTCCTTGGGGGGAACACCGGGGAGCTGTTTTTT. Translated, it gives CASSLLGGNTGELFF.

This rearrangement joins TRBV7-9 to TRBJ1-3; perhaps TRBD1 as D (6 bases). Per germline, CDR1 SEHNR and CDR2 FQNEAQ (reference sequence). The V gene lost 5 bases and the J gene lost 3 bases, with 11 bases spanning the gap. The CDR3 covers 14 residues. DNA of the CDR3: TGTGCCAGCAGCATACAGGGTAGTGGAAACACCATATATTTT. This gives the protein CASSIQGSGNTIYF.

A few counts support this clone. The CDR3 region has the DNA TGTGCCAGCACTTCAAAGCGGGGGGGATACAATGAGCAGTTCTTC. Protein sequence: CASTSKRGGYNEQFF. The chain joins TRBV6-5 to TRBJ2-1; the match to TRBD2 covers 10 bases. V shed 7 bases, J shed 4 bases, and the junction held 7 bases outside the gene matches. CDR1 is MNHEY and CDR2 is SVGAGI in the germline V gene. There are 15 residues in the CDR3.

CDR3 sequence reads: CASRRQGDYGNEQFF. CDR3 sequence (DNA): TGTGCCAGCAGGAGACAGGGGGATTATGGCAATGAGCAGTTCTTC. The chain is built from TRBV2 and TRBJ2-1; TRBD1 aligns across 9 bases. V lost 6 bases, J lost 6 bases, and 9 bases stayed unmatched. Germline lookup yields CDR1 SNHLY and CDR2 FYNNEI. The CDR3 spans 15 residues.

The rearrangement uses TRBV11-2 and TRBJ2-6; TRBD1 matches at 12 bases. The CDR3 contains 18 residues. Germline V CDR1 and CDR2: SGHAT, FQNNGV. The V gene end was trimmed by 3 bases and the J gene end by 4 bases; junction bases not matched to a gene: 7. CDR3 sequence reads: CASSFGTGGAMGANVLTF. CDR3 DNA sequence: TGTGCCAGCAGCTTTGGGACAGGGGGCGCGATGGGGGCCAACGTCCTGACTTTC. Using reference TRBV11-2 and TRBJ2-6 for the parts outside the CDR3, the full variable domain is EAGVAQSPRYKIIEKRQSVAFWCNPISGHATLYWYQQILGQGPKLLIQFQNNGVVDDSQLPKDRFSAERLKGVDSTLKIQPAKLEDSAVYLCASSFGTGGAMGANVLTFGAGSRLTVL.

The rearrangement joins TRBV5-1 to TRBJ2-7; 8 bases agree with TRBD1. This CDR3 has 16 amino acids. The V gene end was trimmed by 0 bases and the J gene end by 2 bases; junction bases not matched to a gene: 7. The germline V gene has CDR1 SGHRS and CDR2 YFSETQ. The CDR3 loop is CASSLGGTGLPYEQYF. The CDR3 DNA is TGCGCCAGCAGCTTGGGGGGGACAGGCCTCCCCTACGAGCAGTACTTC. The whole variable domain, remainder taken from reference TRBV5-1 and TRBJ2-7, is KAGVTQTPRYLIKTRGQQVTLSCSPISGHRSVSWYQQTPGQGLQFLFEYFSETQRNKGNFPGRFSGRQFSNSRSEMNVSTLELGDSALYLCASSLGGTGLPYEQYFGPGTRLTVT.

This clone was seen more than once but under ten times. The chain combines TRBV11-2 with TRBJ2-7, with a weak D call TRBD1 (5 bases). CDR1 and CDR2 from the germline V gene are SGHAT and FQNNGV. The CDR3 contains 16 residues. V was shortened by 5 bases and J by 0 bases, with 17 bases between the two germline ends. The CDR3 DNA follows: TGTGCCAGCAGCCCTATTAAGGGGCATCTCTCCTACGAGCAGTACTTC. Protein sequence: CASSPIKGHLSYEQYF.

In DNA, the CDR3 is TGCGCCAGCAGTGTGAATCAGGGGGCGCAGTATGGCTACACCTTC. Its translation: CASSVNQGAQYGYTF. V is TRBV4-1 and J is TRBJ1-2; 8 bases are a match to TRBD1. In germline, CDR1 is MGHRA, CDR2 YSYEKL. This CDR3 contains 15 residues. The trim removed 6 bases at V and 5 bases at J, leaving 11 bases unmatched.

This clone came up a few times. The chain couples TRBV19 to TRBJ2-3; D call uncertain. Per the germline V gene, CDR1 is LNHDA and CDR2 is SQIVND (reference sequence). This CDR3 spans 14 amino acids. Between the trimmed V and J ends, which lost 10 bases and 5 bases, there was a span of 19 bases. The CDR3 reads CATKAPIPQDTQYF. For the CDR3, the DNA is TGTGCCACCAAAGCCCCCATCCCCCAAGATACGCAGTATTTT.

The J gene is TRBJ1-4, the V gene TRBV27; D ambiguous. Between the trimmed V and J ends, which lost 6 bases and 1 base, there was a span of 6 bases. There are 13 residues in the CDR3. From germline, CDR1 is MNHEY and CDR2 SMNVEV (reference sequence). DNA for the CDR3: TGTGCCAGCAGGCCCGAAACTAATGAAAAACTGTTTTTT. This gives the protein CASRPETNEKLFF.

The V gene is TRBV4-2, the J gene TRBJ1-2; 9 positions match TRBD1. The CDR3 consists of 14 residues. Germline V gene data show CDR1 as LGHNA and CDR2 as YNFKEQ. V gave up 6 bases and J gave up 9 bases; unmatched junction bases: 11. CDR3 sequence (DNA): TGTGCCAGCAGAACGGGCGGGACAGGGATAAGCTACACCTTC. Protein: CASRTGGTGISYTF.

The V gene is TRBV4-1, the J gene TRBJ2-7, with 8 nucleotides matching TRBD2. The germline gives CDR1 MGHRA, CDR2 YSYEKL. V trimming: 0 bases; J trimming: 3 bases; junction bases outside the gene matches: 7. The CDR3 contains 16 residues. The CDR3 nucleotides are TGCGCCAGCAGCCAAGATTGGACTAGCTTGTTCTACGAGCAGTACGTC. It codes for CASSQDWTSLFYEQYV.

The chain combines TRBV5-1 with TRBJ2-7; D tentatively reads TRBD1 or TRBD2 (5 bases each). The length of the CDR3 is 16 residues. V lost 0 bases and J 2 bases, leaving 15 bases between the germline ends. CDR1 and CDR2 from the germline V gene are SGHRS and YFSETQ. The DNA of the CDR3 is TGCGCCAGCAGCTTGGCCCCCGGGACGGAGGCCTACGAGCAGTACTTC. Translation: CASSLAPGTEAYEQYF.

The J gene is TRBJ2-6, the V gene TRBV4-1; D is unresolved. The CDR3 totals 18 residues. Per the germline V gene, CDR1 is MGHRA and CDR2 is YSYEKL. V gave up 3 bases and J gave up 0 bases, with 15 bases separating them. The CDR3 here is CASSQPLPLDSGANVLTF. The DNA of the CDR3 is TGCGCCAGCAGCCAGCCTCTTCCCCTAGACTCTGGGGCCAACGTCCTGACTTTC.

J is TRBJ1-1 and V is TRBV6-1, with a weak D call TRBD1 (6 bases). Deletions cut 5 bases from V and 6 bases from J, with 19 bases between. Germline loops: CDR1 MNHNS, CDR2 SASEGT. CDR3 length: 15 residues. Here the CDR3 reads CASSTRQVPMAEAFF. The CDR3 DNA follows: TGTGCCAGCAGTACCCGACAGGTGCCCATGGCTGAAGCTTTCTTT.

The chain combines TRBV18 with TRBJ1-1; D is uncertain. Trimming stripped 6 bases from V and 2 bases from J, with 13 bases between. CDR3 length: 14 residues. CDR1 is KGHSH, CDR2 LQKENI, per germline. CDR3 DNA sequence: TGTGCCAGCTCCCTTGTGGGTAGCAACACTGAAGCTTTCTTT. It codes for CASSLVGSNTEAFF.

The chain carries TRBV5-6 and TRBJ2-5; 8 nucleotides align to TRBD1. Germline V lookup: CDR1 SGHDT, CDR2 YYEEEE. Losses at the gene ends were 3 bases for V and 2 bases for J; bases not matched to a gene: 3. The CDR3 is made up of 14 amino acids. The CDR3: CASSSRTGQETQYF. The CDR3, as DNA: TGTGCCAGCAGCTCGAGGACAGGGCAAGAGACCCAGTACTTC. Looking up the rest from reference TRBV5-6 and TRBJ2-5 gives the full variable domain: DAGVTQSPTHLIKTRGQQVTLRCSPKSGHDTVSWYQQALGQGPQFIFQYYEEEERQRGNFPDRFSGHQFPNYSSELNVNALLLGDSALYLCASSSRTGQETQYFGPGTRLLVL.

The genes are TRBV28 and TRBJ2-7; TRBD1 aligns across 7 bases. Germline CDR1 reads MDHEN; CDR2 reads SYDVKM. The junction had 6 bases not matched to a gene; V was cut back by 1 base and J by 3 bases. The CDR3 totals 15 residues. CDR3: CASSLSTGILYEQYF. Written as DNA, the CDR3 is TGTGCCAGCAGTTTATCGACAGGGATTCTCTACGAGCAGTACTTC.

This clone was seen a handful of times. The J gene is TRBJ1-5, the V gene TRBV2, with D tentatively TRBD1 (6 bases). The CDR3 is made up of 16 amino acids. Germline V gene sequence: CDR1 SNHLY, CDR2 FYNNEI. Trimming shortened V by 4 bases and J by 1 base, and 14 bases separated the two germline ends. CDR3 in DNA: TGTGCCAGCAGTGGCACCACAGGGATCAGCAATCAGCCCCAGCATTTT. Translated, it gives CASSGTTGISNQPQHF. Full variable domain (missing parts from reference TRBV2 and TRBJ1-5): EPEVTQTPSHQVTQMGQEVILRCVPISNHLYFYWYRQILGQKVEFLVSFYNNEISEKSEIFDDQFSVERPDGSNFTLKIRSTKLEDSAMYFCASSGTTGISNQPQHFGDGTRLSIL.